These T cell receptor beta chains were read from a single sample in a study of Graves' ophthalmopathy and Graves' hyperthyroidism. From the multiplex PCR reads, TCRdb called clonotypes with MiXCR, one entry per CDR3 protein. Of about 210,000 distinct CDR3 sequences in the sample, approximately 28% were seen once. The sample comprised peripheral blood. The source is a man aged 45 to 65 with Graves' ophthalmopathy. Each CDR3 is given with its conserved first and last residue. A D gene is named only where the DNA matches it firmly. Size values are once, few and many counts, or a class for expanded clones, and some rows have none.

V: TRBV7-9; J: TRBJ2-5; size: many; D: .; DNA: TGTGCCAGCAGCTTACCCAGGGAAGGAGAGACCCAGTACTTC; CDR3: CASSLPREGETQYF
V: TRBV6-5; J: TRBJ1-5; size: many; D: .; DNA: TGTGCCAGCAAACAGGGAGATGTCAATCAGCCCCAGCATTTT; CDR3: CASKQGDVNQPQHF
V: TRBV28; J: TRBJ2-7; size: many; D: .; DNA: TGTGCCAGCAGTTCGGTAAGAACCTACGAGCAGTACTTC; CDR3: CASSSVRTYEQYF
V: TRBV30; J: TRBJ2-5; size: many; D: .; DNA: TGTGCCTGGATACGGACCTCGCGGGCCCAGTACTTC; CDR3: CAWIRTSRAQYF
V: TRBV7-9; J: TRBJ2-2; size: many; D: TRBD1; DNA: TGTGCCAGCAGCTCCTCGACAGGGCAGAAGCTGTTTTTT; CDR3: CASSSSTGQKLFF
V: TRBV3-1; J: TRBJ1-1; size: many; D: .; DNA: TGTGCCAGCAGCCAAGATTGGGACACTGAAGCTTTCTTT; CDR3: CASSQDWDTEAFF
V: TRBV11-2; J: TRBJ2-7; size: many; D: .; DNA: TGTGCCAGCAGCTTAGGGACTACTCTCGAGCAGTACTTC; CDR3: CASSLGTTLEQYF
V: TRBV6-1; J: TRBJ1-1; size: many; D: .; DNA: TGTGCCAGCAGCCTCGCGGGCGTCGGCCAGGGGAGGTCTGAAGCTTTCTTT; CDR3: CASSLAGVGQGRSEAFF
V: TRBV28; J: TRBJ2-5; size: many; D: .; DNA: TGTGCCAGCAGTGGGGCTCACCGGAGCCTTAGCGAGACCCAGTACTTC; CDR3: CASSGAHRSLSETQYF
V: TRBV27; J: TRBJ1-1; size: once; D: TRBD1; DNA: TGTGCCAGCAGTCAATTCTCAGGGGGCGTGAACACTGAAGCTTTCTTT; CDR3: CASSQFSGGVNTEAFF
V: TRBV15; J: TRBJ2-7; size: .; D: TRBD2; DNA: TGTGCCACCAGCAGAGAAACCCCCCGGACTAGCGGGAGTCGATTCTACGAGCAGTACTTC; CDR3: CATSRETPRTSGSRFYEQYF
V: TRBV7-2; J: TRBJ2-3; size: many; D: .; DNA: TGTGCCAGCAGCTCATTCCCCAGGGGTAGCGGCCCCCATACGCAGTATTTT; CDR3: CASSSFPRGSGPHTQYF
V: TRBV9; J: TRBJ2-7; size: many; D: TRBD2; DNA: TGTGCCAGCAGCCCTCGGACTAGCGGAACCTACGAGCAGTACTTC; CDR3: CASSPRTSGTYEQYF
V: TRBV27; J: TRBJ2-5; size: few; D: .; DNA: TGTGCCAGCAGTATTCACCCCGAGCAGACCCAGTACTTC; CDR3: CASSIHPEQTQYF
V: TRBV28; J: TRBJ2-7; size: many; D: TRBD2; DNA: TGTGCCAGCAGTAAACTAGCGGGAACCTACGAGCAGTACTTC; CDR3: CASSKLAGTYEQYF
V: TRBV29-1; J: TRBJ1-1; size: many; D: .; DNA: TGCAGCGTTATGGGGGGGGCAGACACTGAAGCTTTCTTT; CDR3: CSVMGGADTEAFF
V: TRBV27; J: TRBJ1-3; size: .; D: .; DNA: TGTGCCAGCAGTTTACAAGGCAGCTCTGGAAACACCATATATTTT; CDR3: CASSLQGSSGNTIYF
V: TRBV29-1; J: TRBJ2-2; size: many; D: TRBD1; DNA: TGCAGCGTAGGACAGGGTTCCGGGGAGCTGTTTTTT; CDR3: CSVGQGSGELFF
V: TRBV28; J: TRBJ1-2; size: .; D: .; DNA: TGTGCCAGCAGTTTAGGACCAAATATGGGCTATGGCTACACCTTC; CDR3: CASSLGPNMGYGYTF
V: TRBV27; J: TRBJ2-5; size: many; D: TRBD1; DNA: TGTGCCAGCAGTTTACTCGGGACAGAGCAAGAGACCCAGTACTTC; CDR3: CASSLLGTEQETQYF
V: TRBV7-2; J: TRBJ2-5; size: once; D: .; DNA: TGTGCCAGCAGCTTAGGGCTCCCATCCCAAGAGACCCAGTACTTC; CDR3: CASSLGLPSQETQYF
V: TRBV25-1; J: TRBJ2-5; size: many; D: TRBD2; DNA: TGTGCCAGCAGTGAAGGGGTAGCGGGAACACAAGAGACCCAGTACTTC; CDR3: CASSEGVAGTQETQYF
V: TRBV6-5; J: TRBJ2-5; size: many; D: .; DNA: TGTGCCAGCAGTTACTCTCCAGGGGCTCAGGAGACCCAGTACTTC; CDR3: CASSYSPGAQETQYF
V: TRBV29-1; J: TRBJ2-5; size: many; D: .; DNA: TGCAGCGTTGAAGTGGGCAAAATCCAAGAGACCCAGTACTTC; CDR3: CSVEVGKIQETQYF
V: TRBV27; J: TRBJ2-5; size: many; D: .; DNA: TGTGCCAGCAGTTACGGTCCCCAAGAGACCCAGTACTTC; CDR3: CASSYGPQETQYF
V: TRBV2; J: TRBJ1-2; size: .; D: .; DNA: TGTGCCAGCAGTGAATTTGGGCCGGCCACTTCTTCTAACTATGGCTACACCTTC; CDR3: CASSEFGPATSSNYGYTF
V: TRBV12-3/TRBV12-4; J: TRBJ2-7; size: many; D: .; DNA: TGTGCCAGCAGTTTAGCGGGGATCGAGCAGTACTTC; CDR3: CASSLAGIEQYF
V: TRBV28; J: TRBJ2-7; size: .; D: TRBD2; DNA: TGTGCCAGTAGGTCTAGCGGGATCTCCTACGAGCAGTACTTC; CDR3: CASRSSGISYEQYF
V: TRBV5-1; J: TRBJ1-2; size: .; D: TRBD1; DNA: TGCGCCAGCAGCTTGTCGGGGACAGGGGTTAACTATGGCTACACCTTC; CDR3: CASSLSGTGVNYGYTF
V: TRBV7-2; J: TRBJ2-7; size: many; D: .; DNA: TGTGCCAGCTCAATCAATGACTACGAGCAGTACTTC; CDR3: CASSINDYEQYF
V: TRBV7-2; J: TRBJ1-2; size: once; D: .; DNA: TGTGCCAGCAGCCCGGGGGACCTCTATGGCTACACCTTC; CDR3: CASSPGDLYGYTF
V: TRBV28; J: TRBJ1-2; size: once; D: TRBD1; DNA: TGTGCCAGCAGAAATGAGGGACAGTCTTACTATGGCTACACCTTC; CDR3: CASRNEGQSYYGYTF
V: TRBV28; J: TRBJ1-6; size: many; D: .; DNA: TGTGCCAGCAGCCTCGACAACCCCACAGGGAGCGGTAATTCACCCCTCCACTTT; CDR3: CASSLDNPTGSGNSPLHF
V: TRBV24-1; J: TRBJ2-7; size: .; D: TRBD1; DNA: TGTGCCACCAGTGATCCCGGACAGGGGGCCTACGAGCAGTACTTC; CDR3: CATSDPGQGAYEQYF
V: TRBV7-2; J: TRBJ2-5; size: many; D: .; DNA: TGTGCCAGCAGCTTATCAGGGAATCGGGAGACCCAGTACTTC; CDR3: CASSLSGNRETQYF
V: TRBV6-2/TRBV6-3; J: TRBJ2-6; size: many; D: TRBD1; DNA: TGTGCCAGCAAACCCGGGACAGGTTTTTCTGGGGCCAACGTCCTGACTTTC; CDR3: CASKPGTGFSGANVLTF
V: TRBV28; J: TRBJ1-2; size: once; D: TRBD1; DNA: TGTGCCAGCAGACATACAGGGGTCCGGGCAAACACCTTC; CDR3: CASRHTGVRANTF
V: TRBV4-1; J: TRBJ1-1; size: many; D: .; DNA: TGCGCCAGCAGCCAAGATTTGGGGGGGGACCTAAAAGAAGCTTTCTTT; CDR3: CASSQDLGGDLKEAFF
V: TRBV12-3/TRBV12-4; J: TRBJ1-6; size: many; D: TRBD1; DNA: TGTGCCAGCAGTATGCGACAGGGAGGGCGTTCACCCCTCCACTTT; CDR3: CASSMRQGGRSPLHF
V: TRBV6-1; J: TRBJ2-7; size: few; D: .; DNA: TGTGCCAGCAGAAGTGGTGGCAGCTACGAGCAGTACTTC; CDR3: CASRSGGSYEQYF
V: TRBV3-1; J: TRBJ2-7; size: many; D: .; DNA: TGTGCCAGCAGCCCAACCGACATTTCTACAACCTACGAGCAGTACTTC; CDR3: CASSPTDISTTYEQYF
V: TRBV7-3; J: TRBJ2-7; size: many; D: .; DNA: TGTGCCAGCAGCTCTGGCGGCCAATATTCCTACGAGCAGTACTTC; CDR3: CASSSGGQYSYEQYF
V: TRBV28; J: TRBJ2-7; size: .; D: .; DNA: TGTGCCAGCAGTCCTCTCACAGGGGAGGGTTACGAGCAGTACTTC; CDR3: CASSPLTGEGYEQYF
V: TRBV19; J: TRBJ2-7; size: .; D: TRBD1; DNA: TGTGCCAGTAGTATATGGACAGGCTACGAGCAGTACTTC; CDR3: CASSIWTGYEQYF
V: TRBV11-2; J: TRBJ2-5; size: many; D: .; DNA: TGTGCCAGCATAGAAGCGGCCTACCAAGAGACCCAGTACTTC; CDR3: CASIEAAYQETQYF
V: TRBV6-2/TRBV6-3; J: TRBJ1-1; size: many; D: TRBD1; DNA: TGTGCCAGCACTCTAGGGGGCATTACTGAAGCTTTCTTT; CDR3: CASTLGGITEAFF
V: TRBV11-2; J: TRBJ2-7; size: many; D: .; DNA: TGTGCCAGCAGCTTTATGTTAGCCGCAGGCGAGCAGTACTTC; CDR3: CASSFMLAAGEQYF